The 2 T cell receptor beta chains given below trace back to one sample, sequenced in a study of shared T cell receptors in the human thymus. Sequencing was performed with immunoSEQ multiplex PCR; in TCRdb, only in-frame clones are kept and a portion is missing. The sample carries some 760,000 clones, over 75% recorded once. These data were also filed under a second study, of human thymus T cells.

Sequenced: thymocytes. Source of these receptors: a girl in the first two years of life with a congenital heart defect.

This clone has just one count. The chain uses TRBV19 and TRBJ1-4; the D gene is possibly TRBD1 (6 bases). Between the trimmed V and J ends, which lost 5 bases and 5 bases, there was a span of 15 bases. Germline V CDR1 and CDR2: LNHDA, SQIVND (reference sequence). This CDR3 has 15 amino acids. CDR3 nucleotides: TGTGCCAGTAGTCCCACAGGGCATCGGAATGAAAAACTGTTTTTT. Encoded protein: CASSPTGHRNEKLFF.

This clone came up a few times. V gene TRBV10-3 combines with J gene TRBJ2-1, with D possibly matching TRBD2 (7 bases). Germline CDR1 ENHRY, CDR2 SYGVKD. The V and J ends lost 6 bases and 7 bases respectively, with 22 bases between them. The CDR3 totals 16 residues. The CDR3 nucleotides read TGTGCCATCAGCGATCCTCCGAGGGGGGGCCTTAATGAGCAGTTCTTC. As protein: CAISDPPRGGLNEQFF.